This T cell receptor beta chain emerged from a study of T cells in localized non-small cell lung cancer. The data were produced by immunoSEQ multiplex PCR, yet TCRdb's version contains in-frame clones alone and is incomplete. The top ten hold 7.5% to 10% of the sample, which has under 95,000 clones, more than 75% seen once. This CDR3 comprises 14 residues. Trimming took 8 bases from V and 6 from J, leaving 19 bases between them. CDR1 is LNHDA and CDR2 is SQIVND in the germline V gene (reference sequence). The source of this sequence is a female donor over 55 with stage I lung adenocarcinoma. Source: peripheral blood, taken before any cancer treatment. The chain uses TRBV19 and TRBJ2-5, with D maybe TRBD1 (6 bases). In DNA, the CDR3 is TGTGCCAGTGCCCCCCGGGACATGAGGAAGACCCAGTACTTC. It codes for CASAPRDMRKTQYF. Full variable domain (missing parts from reference TRBV19 and TRBJ2-5): DGGITQSPKYLFRKEGQNVTLSCEQNLNHDAMYWYRQDPGQGLRLIYYSQIVNDFQKGDIAEGYSVSREKKESFPLTVTSAQKNPTAFYLCASAPRDMRKTQYFGPGTRLLVL.